This paragraph reports one T cell receptor beta chain. The antigen remains unidentified. The libraries were made with immunoSEQ version 4 in survey mode. This table comes from immunoSEQ multiplex PCR, and its TCRdb copy is limited to in-frame clones, with some not included. Among tens of thousands of clones, over 60% were seen once, and the ten largest hold around 1.7%. The entry originates in a study of persistence of HIV-infected CD4 T cells. CDR3 length equals 15 residues. V gave up 6 bases and J gave up 0 bases, with 12 bases separating them. Germline CDR1 and CDR2: MNHEY and SVGAGI. The stimulus was an HIV-1 Gag 15-mer peptide pool, 0.85 to 1 ug/peptide/mL. Memory cells lacking CD40L and CD69 with high CD45RO were sorted. For at least 4 years, plasma HIV-1 RNA was undetectable (<50 copies/mL). Overall study results and limits: Within sorted populations, more oligoclonal TCRs accompanied more oligoclonal proviruses. Antigen-responding cells were enriched for degenerate expanded CDR3beta sequences. The rare CMV-responding cells with HIV-1 proviruses were not separately TCR-sequenced.

This TCR was recovered from an adult man with HIV who was CMV-seropositive. Sample: CD4+ T cells sorted from PBMCs after roughly 19-hour stimulation, taken from a patient who received antiretroviral therapy. The rearrangement links TRBV6-5 to TRBJ1-5; tentatively, D is TRBD1 (6 bases). The CDR3 coding sequence is TGTGCCAGCAGGGGGGGGGCTTATAGCAATCAGCCCCAGCATTTT. This gives the protein CASRGGAYSNQPQHF.